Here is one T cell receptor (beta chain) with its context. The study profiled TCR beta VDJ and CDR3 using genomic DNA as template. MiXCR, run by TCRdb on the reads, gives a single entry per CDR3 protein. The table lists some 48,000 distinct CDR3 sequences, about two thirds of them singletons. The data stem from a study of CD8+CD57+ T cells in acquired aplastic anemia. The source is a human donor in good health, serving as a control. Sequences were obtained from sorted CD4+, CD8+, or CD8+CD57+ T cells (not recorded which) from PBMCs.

CDR3 sequence (DNA): TGTGCCAGCAGTCCAATCCTGGGAACTAATGAAAAACTGTTTTTT. Its translation is CASSPILGTNEKLFF. The V and J genes are TRBV12-3 or TRBV12-4 and TRBJ1-4; the D is unclear. With 5 bases removed from V and 1 base from J, the gap between germline ends came to 11 bases. The CDR3 consists of 15 residues.